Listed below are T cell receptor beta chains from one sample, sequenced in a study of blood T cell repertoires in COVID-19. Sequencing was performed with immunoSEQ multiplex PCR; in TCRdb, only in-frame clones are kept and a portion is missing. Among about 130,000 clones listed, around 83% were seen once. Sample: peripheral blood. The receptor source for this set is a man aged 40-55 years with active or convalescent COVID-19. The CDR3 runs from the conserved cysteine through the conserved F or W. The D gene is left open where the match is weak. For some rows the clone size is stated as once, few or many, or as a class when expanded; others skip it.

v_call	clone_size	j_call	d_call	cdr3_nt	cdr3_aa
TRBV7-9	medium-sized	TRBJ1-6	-	TGTGCCAGCAGCTTAGCGCGGGGGAGGGGTCAGGCACCCCTCCACTTT	CASSLARGRGQAPLHF
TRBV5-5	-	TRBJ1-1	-	TGTGCCAGCAGCTTAGGAGACACTGAAGCTTTCTTT	CASSLGDTEAFF
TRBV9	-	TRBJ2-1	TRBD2	TGTGCCAGCAGCACGTCTAGCGGGTACAATGAGCAGTTCTTC	CASSTSSGYNEQFF
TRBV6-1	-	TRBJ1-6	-	TGTGCCAGCAGTGTTCGACTGGACTCCTATAATTCACCCCTCCACTTT	CASSVRLDSYNSPLHF
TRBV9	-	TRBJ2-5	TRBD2	TGTGCCAGCGCGGGCGGGGGGGCAGGAGAGACCCAGTACTTC	CASAGGGAGETQYF
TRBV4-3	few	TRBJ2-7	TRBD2	TGCGCCAGCAGCCAAGGTGGGGCGGGGGATGCCTACGAGCAGTACTTC	CASSQGGAGDAYEQYF
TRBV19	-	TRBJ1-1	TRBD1	TGTGCCATTAAGAATGGACAGGCTCTGGACACTGAAGCTTTCTTT	CAIKNGQALDTEAFF
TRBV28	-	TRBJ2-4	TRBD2	TGTGCCAGCAGTGGGACTAGCGGGTTCAAAAACATTCAGTACTTC	CASSGTSGFKNIQYF
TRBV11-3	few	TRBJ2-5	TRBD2	TGTGCCAGCAGCCTGGGGACTAGAGAGACCCAGTACTTC	CASSLGTRETQYF
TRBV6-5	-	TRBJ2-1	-	TGTGCCAGCAGATTTACATCGGGTGAGCAGTTCTTC	CASRFTSGEQFF
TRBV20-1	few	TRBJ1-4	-	TGCAGTGCTAGCCCCAGTGAAAAACTGTTTTTT	CSASPSEKLFF
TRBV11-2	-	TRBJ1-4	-	TGTGCCAGCAGCTTAGTAGGAACAGGGAGAAAACTGTTTTTT	CASSLVGTGRKLFF
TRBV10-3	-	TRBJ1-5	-	TGTGCCATATCACAACCACATAAGATGGTATATAGCAATCAGCCCCAGCATTTT	CAISQPHKMVYSNQPQHF
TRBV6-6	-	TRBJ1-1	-	TGTGCCAGCAGTTACTCGGAGGGAAACACTGAAGCTTTCTTT	CASSYSEGNTEAFF
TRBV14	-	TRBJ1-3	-	TGTGCCAGCAGCCGATGGCAGGGAATGGAAAACACCATATATTTT	CASSRWQGMENTIYF
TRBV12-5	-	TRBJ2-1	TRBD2	TGTGCTAGTGGTTTGGTATGGTCTAGCGGGGGCGGAGAGCAGTTCTTC	CASGLVWSSGGGEQFF
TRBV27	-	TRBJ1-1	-	TGTGCCAGCAGTATACGACAGGCATTGACTGAAGCTTTCTTT	CASSIRQALTEAFF
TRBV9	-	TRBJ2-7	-	TGTGCCAGCAGCGTAGGGCCAGGGGACTACGAGCAGTACTTC	CASSVGPGDYEQYF
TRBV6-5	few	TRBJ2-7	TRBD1	TGTGCCAGCAGTTACGGGACAGGGAAGTCAGGCGAGCAGTACTTC	CASSYGTGKSGEQYF
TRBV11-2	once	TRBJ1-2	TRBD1	TGTGCCAGCAGCTTACTCCGGGACAGTACTCTTGGCTACACCTTC	CASSLLRDSTLGYTF
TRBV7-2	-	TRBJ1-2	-	TGTGCCAGCAGCTTCGGGTATGGCTACACCTTC	CASSFGYGYTF
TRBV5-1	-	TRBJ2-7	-	TGCGCCAGCAGCCGAAATGCCCAAGGGGCGGACTACGAGCAGTACTTC	CASSRNAQGADYEQYF
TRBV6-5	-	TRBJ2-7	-	TGTGCCAGCAGCAAGGAGAACGGCGATCAGTACTTC	CASSKENGDQYF
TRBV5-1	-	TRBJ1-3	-	TGCGCCAGCAGTTCCAGGGAATCTGGAAACACCATATATTTT	CASSSRESGNTIYF
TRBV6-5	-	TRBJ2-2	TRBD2	TGTGCCAGCAGTAACGCGGGGGGGGCGCCCGGGGAGCTGTTTTTT	CASSNAGGAPGELFF
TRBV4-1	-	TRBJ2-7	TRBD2	TGCGCCAGCAGCCAAGATGTGGGGCGGGGGGGTACCTACGAGCAGTACTTC	CASSQDVGRGGTYEQYF
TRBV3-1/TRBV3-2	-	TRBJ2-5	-	TGTGCCAGCAGCCACCGGGGACTCCGGGGCGGCCAAGAGACCCAGTACTTC	CASSHRGLRGGQETQYF
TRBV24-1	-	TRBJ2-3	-	TGTGCCACCAGTGATCCCCGGGGAGTGGGAGATACGCAGTATTTT	CATSDPRGVGDTQYF
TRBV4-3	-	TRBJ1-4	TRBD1	TGCGCCAGCAGCCCGAGCGGGGCGACAGGGGTCGAAAAACTGTTTTTT	CASSPSGATGVEKLFF
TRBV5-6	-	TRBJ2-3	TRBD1	TGTGCCAGCAGCTTAGGACAGGGATTCCCAGATACGCAGTATTTT	CASSLGQGFPDTQYF
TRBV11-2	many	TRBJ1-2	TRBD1	TGTGCCAGCAGCCCCCGACAGGGCCGGTTTAACTATGGCTACACCTTC	CASSPRQGRFNYGYTF
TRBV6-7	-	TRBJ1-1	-	TGTGCCAGCACCAATGGGCATTCCTGGCACCGGAAGGACACTGAAGCTTTCTTT	CASTNGHSWHRKDTEAFF
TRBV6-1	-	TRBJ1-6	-	TGTGCCAGCAGTGAATGGGAGTATAATTCACCCCTCCACTTT	CASSEWEYNSPLHF
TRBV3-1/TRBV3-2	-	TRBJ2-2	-	TGTGCCAGCAGCCCTTTTAACACCGGGGAGCTGTTTTTT	CASSPFNTGELFF
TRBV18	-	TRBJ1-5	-	TGTGCCAGCTCACAGGGACAAAATCAGCCCCAGCATTTT	CASSQGQNQPQHF
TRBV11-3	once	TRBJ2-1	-	TGTGCCAGCAGCGCGGACTACAATGAGCAGTTCTTC	CASSADYNEQFF
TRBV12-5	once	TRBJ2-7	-	TGTGCTAGTGATCTACAGGGATTCGGCGAGCAGTACTTC	CASDLQGFGEQYF
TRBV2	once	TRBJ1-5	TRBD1	TGTGCCAGCAACGACAGGGTGGGGAATCAGCCCCAGCATTTT	CASNDRVGNQPQHF
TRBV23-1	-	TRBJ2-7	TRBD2	TGCGCCAGCAGCCCGCGGGAGTCCTACGAGCAGTACTTC	CASSPRESYEQYF
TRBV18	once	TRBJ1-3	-	TGTGCCAGCTCACCAAGACCCGACAGCGGAAACACCATATATTTT	CASSPRPDSGNTIYF
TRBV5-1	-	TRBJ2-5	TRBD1	TGCGCCAGCAGCGCGCCGGGACAGGGGACCCAAGAGACCCAGTACTTC	CASSAPGQGTQETQYF
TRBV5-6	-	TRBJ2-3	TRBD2	TGTGCCAGCAGCTTGGTAGGTGCGGGGGGACTCACAGATACGCAGTATTTT	CASSLVGAGGLTDTQYF
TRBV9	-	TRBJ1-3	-	TGTGCCAGCAGCGTGAGAGGCTCTGGAAACACCATATATTTT	CASSVRGSGNTIYF
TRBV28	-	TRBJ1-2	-	TGTGCCAGCAGCAGCGATGGTCGTGTTAGTGGCTACACCTTC	CASSSDGRVSGYTF
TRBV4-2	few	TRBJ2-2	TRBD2	TGTGCCAGCAGCCACCGACCCGGGGGGGCGTCGAACACCGGGGAGCTGTTTTTT	CASSHRPGGASNTGELFF
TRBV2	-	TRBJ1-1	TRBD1	TGTGCCAGCATTGGACAGGGGGGGGCTGAAGCTTTCTTT	CASIGQGGAEAFF